This TCR beta chain emerged from a study of blood T cell repertoires in COVID-19. The assay was immunoSEQ multiplex PCR, and TCRdb's table has in-frame clones only and misses some. The sample contains fewer than 300,000 clones, roughly 86% of which appear only once. The CDR3 is 16 amino acids. The V gene lost 0 bases and the J gene lost 9 bases, with 16 bases spanning the gap. Germline values: CDR1 SGDLS, CDR2 YYNGEE. V gene TRBV9 combines with J gene TRBJ1-6; the D gene is possibly TRBD1 (6 bases). This sequence originates from a man younger than 30 with active or convalescent COVID-19. The sample consisted of peripheral blood. Here the CDR3 reads CASSVEGGEMGSPLHF. CDR3 nucleotide sequence: TGTGCCAGCAGCGTAGAGGGGGGGGAGATGGGTTCACCCCTCCACTTT. Supplemented by reference TRBV9 and TRBJ1-6, the full variable domain reads DSGVTQTPKHLITATGQRVTLRCSPRSGDLSVYWYQQSLDQGLQFLIQYYNGEERAKGNILERFSAQQFPDLHSELNLSSLELGDSALYFCASSVEGGEMGSPLHFGNGTRLTVT.